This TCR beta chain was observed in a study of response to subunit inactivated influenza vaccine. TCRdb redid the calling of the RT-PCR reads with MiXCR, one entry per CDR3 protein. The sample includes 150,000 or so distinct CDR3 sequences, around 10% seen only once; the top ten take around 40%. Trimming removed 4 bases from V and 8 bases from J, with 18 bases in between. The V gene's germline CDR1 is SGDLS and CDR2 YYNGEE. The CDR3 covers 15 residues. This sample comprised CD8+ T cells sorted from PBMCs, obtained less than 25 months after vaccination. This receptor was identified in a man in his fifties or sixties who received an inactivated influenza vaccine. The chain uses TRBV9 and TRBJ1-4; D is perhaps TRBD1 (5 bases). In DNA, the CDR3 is TGTGCCAGCAGCCCCGGGGGGGGATTAGGAGAAAAACTGTTTTTT. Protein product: CASSPGGGLGEKLFF. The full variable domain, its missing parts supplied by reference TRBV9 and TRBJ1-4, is DSGVTQTPKHLITATGQRVTLRCSPRSGDLSVYWYQQSLDQGLQFLIQYYNGEERAKGNILERFSAQQFPDLHSELNLSSLELGDSALYFCASSPGGGLGEKLFFGSGTQLSVL.